This note documents a single TCR beta chain sequence. Some clones are missing from TCRdb's copy, which holds only in-frame ones; the method was immunoSEQ multiplex PCR. This sample has roughly 200,000 clones, with around 78% found just once. The length of the CDR3 is 15 residues. After removal of 2 bases from V and 9 bases from J, the junction contained 5 bases not matched to a gene. Looked up from germline, CDR1 is MGHRA and CDR2 is YSYEKL. This sample is drawn from a study of blood T cell repertoires in COVID-19. The sample was peripheral blood. The source of this sequence is a woman older than 75 with active or convalescent COVID-19. The chain uses TRBV4-1 and TRBJ1-6; 9 bases are a match to TRBD1. The CDR3 nucleotides read TGCGCCAGCAGCCAATCGGGACAGGGAAGTTCACCCCTCCACTTT. Protein: CASSQSGQGSSPLHF.